Each of the 14 T cell receptor beta chains below was sequenced from the same sample in a study of blood T cells in healthy people across ages. It was with a sample-barcoded 5' primer and a J-beta primer mix that a second PCR of roughly 7 to 12 cycles was run. TCRdb re-analysed the 5' RACE reads in MiXCR, keeping a single row per CDR3 protein. Of about 640,000 distinct CDR3 sequences listed, 58% are singletons. Sequenced sample: blood. The receptors stem from a man aged 60 to 69 in good health.

The chain has TRBV10-3 and TRBJ2-2; TRBD1 is a possible D gene (5 bases). Germline V gene data show CDR1 as ENHRY and CDR2 as SYGVKD. Trimming took 5 bases from V and 5 from J, leaving 15 bases between them. The CDR3 runs 15 residues. The CDR3 is CAISKQGQPTGELFF. The CDR3 DNA reads as TGTGCCATCAGTAAGCAAGGACAACCTACCGGGGAGCTGTTTTTT.

On this clonotype itself: One end of the junction is discordant with germline, which a read error may explain. This chain connects TRBV20-1 to TRBJ1-6; tentatively, D is TRBD1 (5 bases). The CDR3 runs to 15 residues. Germline V gives CDR1 DFQATT, CDR2 SNEGSKA (reference sequence). In DNA, the CDR3 is TGCAGTGCCAGCTACCCCGGGACGGCCAATTCACCCCACCACTTT. It yields the protein CSASYPGTANSPHHF.

V usage is TRBV7-2 and J usage is TRBJ2-1, with 7 positions matching TRBD2. The CDR3 is made up of 17 amino acids. The V segment lost 1 base and the J segment 6 bases; nucleotides outside the gene matches: 12. The germline V gene has CDR1 SGHTA and CDR2 FQGNSA. The CDR3 here is CASSLGVERGNRNEQFF. In nucleotides, the CDR3 is TGTGCCAGCAGCTTAGGGGTAGAGCGGGGCAACCGCAATGAGCAGTTCTTC.

V gene TRBV10-3 combines with J gene TRBJ2-7, with 7 bases identical to TRBD1. Germline CDR1 is ENHRY and CDR2 is SYGVKD. J lost 2 bases, V lost 5 bases, and 3 bases had no gene match. CDR3 length equals 13 residues. Here the CDR3 reads CAISRQGAYEQYF. CDR3 in DNA: TGTGCCATCAGTCGACAGGGTGCCTACGAGCAGTACTTC.

This clonotype came up a few times. The CDR3 region is CASSLSATQETQYF. The CDR3 DNA sequence: TGTGCCAGCAGTTTATCGGCCACCCAAGAGACCCAGTACTTC. The V call is TRBV12-3 or TRBV12-4, the J call TRBJ2-5; D is undetermined. The CDR3 is 14 amino acids. V shed 2 bases and J shed 1 base, with 8 bases lying between them.

The chain joins TRBV3-1 to TRBJ2-2; 7 positions agree with TRBD2. Germline CDR1 is LGHDT and CDR2 is YNNKEL (reference sequence). The V gene end was trimmed by 3 bases and the J gene end by 4 bases; junction bases not matched to a gene: 8. This CDR3 has 16 residues. This CDR3 reads CASSQRLAASTGELFF. For the CDR3, the DNA is TGTGCCAGCAGCCAGAGGCTAGCGGCTTCCACCGGGGAGCTGTTTTTT.

The chain uses TRBV3-1 and TRBJ2-5, with 12 bases lining up with TRBD2. Unmatched junction bases numbered 12, after V lost 2 bases and J lost 11 bases. This CDR3 contains 16 residues. Germline CDR1 reads LGHDT; CDR2 reads YNNKEL (reference sequence). The CDR3 protein is CASSQLAGGSHNEQYF. The CDR3 DNA reads TGTGCCAGCAGCCAACTAGCGGGGGGGAGTCACAATGAGCAGTACTTC.

V usage is TRBV12-3 or TRBV12-4 and J usage is TRBJ1-4, with D hard to call. V was trimmed by 7 bases and J by 0 bases, leaving 12 bases between them. The CDR3 length is 15 residues. The CDR3 sequence: CASTRSGSTNEKLFF. CDR3 nucleotide sequence: TGTGCCAGCACCCGGTCAGGCTCAACTAATGAAAAACTGTTTTTT.

The J gene is TRBJ1-5, the V gene TRBV3-1; TRBD1 aligns across 7 bases. V lost 2 bases to trimming and J lost 6 bases; unmatched junction nucleotides: 4. The CDR3 spans 14 residues. Per the germline V gene, CDR1 is LGHDT and CDR2 is YNNKEL (reference sequence). CDR3 bases: TGTGCCAGCAGCCAATCGGCAGGGGGTCAGCCCCAGCATTTT. The encoded protein is CASSQSAGGQPQHF.

The chain recombines TRBV4-1 with TRBJ2-5, with D perhaps matching TRBD2 (5 bases). The CDR3 spans 16 residues. V shed 4 bases and J shed 5 bases, with 20 bases lying between them. The germline gives CDR1 MGHRA, CDR2 YSYEKL. DNA of the CDR3: TGCGCCAGCAGCCTTCTCGAGGGAGACCCCCGTGAGACCCAGTACTTC. Its protein product is CASSLLEGDPRETQYF.

V is TRBV6-1 and J is TRBJ1-1, with D possibly being TRBD1 (6 bases). CDR1 and CDR2 from the germline V gene are MNHNS and SASEGT. The CDR3 sequence is 13 residues long. V was clipped by 7 bases and J by 0 bases, with 9 bases between them. CDR3 protein: CASTGQLNTEAFF. CDR3 sequence (DNA): TGTGCCAGCACCGGACAGCTGAACACTGAAGCTTTCTTT.

The rearrangement uses TRBV18 and TRBJ2-4; D possibly corresponds to TRBD1 (5 bases). Germline V gives CDR1 KGHSH, CDR2 LQKENI. This CDR3 is 13 amino acids long. V lost 2 bases and J 5 bases, leaving 7 bases between the germline ends. The CDR3 DNA follows: TGTGCCAGCTCACCAGGGGCCCAAAACATTCAGTACTTC. Translating gives CASSPGAQNIQYF.

J is TRBJ2-1 and V is TRBV7-2; D gene ambiguous. Germline CDR1 reads SGHTA; CDR2 reads FQGNSA. The CDR3 contains 14 residues. V was cut by 5 bases and J by 0 bases, with 8 bases left in between. As DNA, the CDR3 is TGTGCCAGCAGCCTCCCCCTCTCCTACAATGAGCAGTTCTTC. Translation: CASSLPLSYNEQFF.

This clonotype showed up just a few times. The chain carries TRBV29-1 and TRBJ1-2; the D gene is possibly TRBD1 (5 bases). CDR1 SQVTM and CDR2 ANQGSEA come from the germline V gene. V lost 7 bases to trimming and J lost 0 bases, with 6 bases between them. This CDR3 has 11 residues. CDR3 bases: TGCAGCGCGACAGCTAACTATGGCTACACCTTC. Amino acid sequence: CSATANYGYTF.